These T cell receptor beta chains were read from a single sample in a study of shared clonotypes between healthy human individuals. The data were produced by immunoSEQ multiplex PCR, yet TCRdb's version contains in-frame clones alone and is incomplete. Of around 1,900,000 clones listed, around 93% are singletons. Sequenced sample: naive CD8+ T cells from PBMCs. These receptors all stem from a young man in good health. Some clones in this sample may be carry-over from other donors' samples. The CDR3 runs from the conserved cysteine through the conserved F or W. The D gene is left open where the match is weak. Clone size is not always given. Where it is, it says once, few, many or a class for expanded clones.

v_gene: TRBV25-1
d_gene: .
j_gene: TRBJ2-6
abundance: .
CDR3nt: TGTGCCAGCAGTGGTGGGGCCAACGTCCTGACTTTC
CDR3aa: CASSGGANVLTF

v_gene: TRBV11-2
d_gene: TRBD2
j_gene: TRBJ2-7
abundance: .
CDR3nt: TGTGCCAGCAGCTTAGCGGGACTACTAGACTACGAGCAGTACTTC
CDR3aa: CASSLAGLLDYEQYF

v_gene: TRBV11-2
d_gene: .
j_gene: TRBJ2-1
abundance: .
CDR3nt: TGTGCCAGCAGCTTAGTTAGTTACAATGAGCAGTTCTTC
CDR3aa: CASSLVSYNEQFF

v_gene: TRBV5-6
d_gene: .
j_gene: TRBJ2-7
abundance: once
CDR3nt: TGTGCCAGCAGCTTGGCCAATCTAGAGGTGCTGTACTTC
CDR3aa: CASSLANLEVLYF

v_gene: TRBV18
d_gene: TRBD2
j_gene: TRBJ2-3
abundance: .
CDR3nt: TGTGCCAGCTCACCGCTCCTCGGGGGGGCCGCAGATACGCAGTATTTT
CDR3aa: CASSPLLGGAADTQYF

v_gene: TRBV7-9
d_gene: TRBD2
j_gene: TRBJ2-7
abundance: .
CDR3nt: TGTGCCAGCAGCACAGTCCACCCTACTAGCGGGGGATACGAGCAGTACTTC
CDR3aa: CASSTVHPTSGGYEQYF

v_gene: TRBV27
d_gene: TRBD1
j_gene: TRBJ2-7
abundance: .
CDR3nt: TGTGCCAGCAGTCCCCGGACAGGACACTACGAGCAGTACTTC
CDR3aa: CASSPRTGHYEQYF

v_gene: TRBV7-3
d_gene: .
j_gene: TRBJ2-3
abundance: .
CDR3nt: TGTGCCAGCAGCTTAACAGGGAGCACAGATACGCAGTATTTT
CDR3aa: CASSLTGSTDTQYF

v_gene: TRBV19
d_gene: .
j_gene: TRBJ1-5
abundance: .
CDR3nt: TGTGCCAGTAAAGGGGAATCAGGGATATTCAATCAGCCCCAGCATTTT
CDR3aa: CASKGESGIFNQPQHF

v_gene: TRBV5-5
d_gene: TRBD1
j_gene: TRBJ1-2
abundance: .
CDR3nt: TGTGCCAGCAGCTTGGCAGGGGGCTCCAAATATAACTATGGCTACACCTTC
CDR3aa: CASSLAGGSKYNYGYTF

v_gene: TRBV28
d_gene: .
j_gene: TRBJ2-6
abundance: .
CDR3nt: TGTGCCACCAACAGGAGGGGGGCCAACGTCCTGACTTTC
CDR3aa: CATNRRGANVLTF

v_gene: TRBV5-1
d_gene: .
j_gene: TRBJ1-4
abundance: .
CDR3nt: TGCGCCAGCAGCTTCGACAGAACCGCAACTAATGAAAAACTGTTTTTT
CDR3aa: CASSFDRTATNEKLFF

v_gene: TRBV13
d_gene: TRBD2
j_gene: TRBJ2-3
abundance: .
CDR3nt: TGTGCCAGCAGATTAGCGGGAGGGTTCACAGATACGCAGTATTTT
CDR3aa: CASRLAGGFTDTQYF

v_gene: TRBV6-1
d_gene: TRBD1
j_gene: TRBJ1-1
abundance: .
CDR3nt: TGTGCCAGCAGTGAAGCCGGAGAGGGGGCGAACACTGAAGCTTTCTTT
CDR3aa: CASSEAGEGANTEAFF

v_gene: TRBV12-5
d_gene: TRBD1
j_gene: TRBJ2-3
abundance: .
CDR3nt: TGTGCTAGTGGTTCTCCCGATACCGGGACAGGGGTTACAGATACGCAGTATTTT
CDR3aa: CASGSPDTGTGVTDTQYF